This T cell receptor (beta chain) was profiled in a study of control samples from healthy donors and cancer patients. TCRdb's copy holds only in-frame clones and misses some; the assay was immunoSEQ multiplex PCR. The sample includes about 230,000 clones, roughly 80% of them seen just once. The sample consisted of PBMCs. The receptor's source is a woman aged 60-75 years with lung cancer.

The CDR3 DNA sequence: TGCGCCAGCAGCCTGGACAGGGGGAGTCACGAGCAGTACTTC. Its protein product is CASSLDRGSHEQYF. V is TRBV5-1 and J is TRBJ2-7, with 10 bases lining up with TRBD1. Germline CDR1 is SGHRS and CDR2 is YFSETQ. CDR3 length: 14 residues. Trimming cost V 4 bases and J 5 bases; bases outside gene matches: 6.